This TCR beta chain was sequenced for a study of shared clonotypes between healthy human individuals. Libraries were prepared by immunoSEQ multiplex PCR; TCRdb keeps only in-frame clonotypes and omits some of them. The sample shows roughly 2.5 million clones, about 92% of them seen only once. The germline gives CDR1 SGHDT, CDR2 YYEEEE. Trimming took 0 bases from V and 6 from J, leaving 6 bases between them. The CDR3 has 12 residues. The sequence was collected from a man aged 18 to 30 in good health. The chain recombines TRBV5-6 with TRBJ2-5; no definite D call. Material: naive CD4+ T cells sorted from blood. Subset indicated: CD45RA+ positively selected. The CDR3: CASSLVFKTQYF. The CDR3, as DNA: TGTGCCAGCAGCTTGGTTTTCAAGACCCAGTACTTC.